A single sample gave rise to the 16 T cell receptor beta chains below, sequenced in a study of patients and donors after allogeneic stem cell transplantation. A single record per CDR3 protein comes from TCRdb applying MiXCR to the RT-PCR reads. The sample gives more than 150,000 distinct CDR3 sequences, 24% of which show up once; about 25% is in the top ten. Sequenced: blood, either unsorted or a sorted T cell fraction (not recorded which). All receptors derive from a human donor who was either an allogeneic HSCT recipient or a stem cell or donor lymphocyte infusion donor (not recorded which). It is not recorded whose cells these are; they may come from a transplant donor.

The V call is TRBV5-1, the J call TRBJ2-5; 9 positions match TRBD1. V shed 0 bases, J shed 2 bases, and the junction held 5 bases outside the gene matches. This CDR3 contains 16 residues. Germline loops: CDR1 SGHRS, CDR2 YFSETQ. The CDR3 sequence is CASSLAGQGLQETQYF. The DNA for the CDR3 is TGCGCCAGCAGCTTGGCCGGACAGGGGCTTCAAGAGACCCAGTACTTC.

The genes are TRBV5-1 and TRBJ2-7; D ambiguous. This CDR3 spans 10 amino acids. Trimming left V 0 bases short and J 12 bases short, with 7 bases between. Germline V gives CDR1 SGHRS, CDR2 YFSETQ. CDR3 in amino acids: CASSLENRYF. The CDR3 bases are TGCGCCAGCAGCTTGGAAAATCGGTACTTC.

The chain uses TRBV20-1 and TRBJ2-3; the D is unclear. The germline gives CDR1 DFQATT, CDR2 SNEGSKA (reference sequence). There are 14 residues in the CDR3. Trimming stripped 0 bases from V and 0 bases from J, with 7 bases between. The DNA for the CDR3 is TGCAGTGCTAGAGAGTTCACTAGCACAGATACGCAGTATTTT. Protein sequence: CSAREFTSTDTQYF.

The chain carries TRBV5-1 and TRBJ1-1; 9 bases line up with TRBD1. V trimming: 0 bases; J trimming: 6 bases; junction bases outside the gene matches: 6. CDR3 length: 15 residues. The V gene's germline CDR1 is SGHRS and CDR2 YFSETQ. The CDR3 region is CASSLVGQGGAEAFF. The CDR3 nucleotides are TGCGCCAGCAGCTTGGTGGGACAGGGTGGGGCTGAAGCTTTCTTT.

The chain recombines TRBV6-6 with TRBJ1-2, with D unresolved. Trimming left V 2 bases short and J 7 bases short, with 5 bases between. This CDR3 region has 11 residues. Germline V CDR1 and CDR2: MNHNY, SVGAGI (reference sequence). CDR3: CASSYGSGYTF. The CDR3 bases are TGTGCCAGCAGTTACGGGAGTGGCTACACCTTC.

This chain connects TRBV12-3 or TRBV12-4 to TRBJ2-7; no reliable D call. The CDR3 sequence is 13 residues long. The V and J ends lost 10 bases and 1 base respectively, with 14 bases between them. CDR3 residues: CATQRGLSYEQYF. CDR3 bases: TGTGCCACCCAAAGAGGTTTATCCTACGAGCAGTACTTC.

The V call is TRBV25-1, the J call TRBJ1-2; D possibly corresponds to TRBD1 (5 bases). The CDR3 is 13 residues long. Germline CDR1 MGHDK, CDR2 SYGVNS. Trimming removed 3 bases at V and 3 bases at J, with 8 bases between. The CDR3 sequence is CASSEGLDYGYTF. CDR3 DNA: TGTGCCAGCAGTGAGGGACTTGACTATGGCTACACCTTC.

V usage is TRBV15 and J usage is TRBJ2-7; D ambiguous. CDR1 is LNHNV, CDR2 YYDKDF, per germline (reference sequence). CDR3 length equals 14 residues. Trimming took off 0 bases at V and 6 bases at J, with 12 bases between the two ends. The CDR3 DNA sequence: TGTGCCACCAGCAGAGATACGGGTAGACGCGAGCAGTACTTC. Amino acid sequence: CATSRDTGRREQYF. The full variable domain, its missing parts supplied by reference TRBV15 and TRBJ2-7, is DAMVIQNPRYQVTQFGKPVTLSCSQTLNHNVMYWYQQKSSQAPKLLFHYYDKDFNNEADTPDNFQSRRPNTSFCFLDIRSPGLGDTAMYLCATSRDTGRREQYFGPGTRLTVT.

This clonotype appeared once. The V call is TRBV3-1, the J call TRBJ2-7; D call uncertain. This CDR3 spans 13 amino acids. The V and J ends lost 0 bases and 6 bases respectively, with 9 bases between them. From germline, CDR1 is LGHDT and CDR2 YNNKEL (reference sequence). The CDR3 sequence: CASSQEGRREQYF. CDR3 in DNA: TGTGCCAGCAGCCAAGAAGGCAGGCGCGAGCAGTACTTC.

This clonotype was seen ten or more times. The chain recombines TRBV12-3 or TRBV12-4 with TRBJ1-2; 8 nucleotides match TRBD1. The length of the CDR3 is 13 residues. V trimming: 5 bases; J trimming: 4 bases; junction bases outside the gene matches: 3. The CDR3 DNA is TGTGCCAGCAGTGGTACAGGGGGCTATGGCTACACCTTC. Amino acid sequence: CASSGTGGYGYTF.

This clonotype was counted only a few times. The J gene is TRBJ2-1, the V gene TRBV12-3 or TRBV12-4, with TRBD2 matching over 10 bases. This CDR3 is 15 amino acids long. Trimming removed 3 bases from V and 10 bases from J; junction bases left unmatched: 9. As DNA, the CDR3 is TGTGCCAGCAGTTTCTTAGTTCCAGCGGGAGGGGAGCAGTTCTTC. Translated: CASSFLVPAGGEQFF.

DNA for the CDR3: TGCAGCGTTGAAAGTACCCTGAACACTGAAGCTTTCTTT. The encoded protein is CSVESTLNTEAFF. V and J are TRBV29-1 and TRBJ1-1; D unclear. V was cut by 2 bases and J by 0 bases, with 7 bases left in between. CDR1 is SQVTM, CDR2 ANQGSEA, per germline. CDR3 length: 13 amino acids.

The J gene is TRBJ2-7, the V gene TRBV6-6; D unclear. CDR1 and CDR2 (germline): MNHNY, SVGAGI (reference sequence). The V gene lost 5 bases and the J gene lost 0 bases, with 14 bases spanning the gap. CDR3 length: 15 amino acids. Here the CDR3 DNA reads TGTGCCAGCAGTCTACTGGCAACGCCCTCCTACGAGCAGTACTTC. It specifies CASSLLATPSYEQYF.

The chain joins TRBV7-6 to TRBJ2-1; perhaps TRBD2 as D (5 bases). V was trimmed by 0 bases and J by 2 bases, leaving 20 bases between them. CDR3 length equals 19 residues. Germline CDR1 SGHVS, CDR2 FNYEAQ. CDR3 in DNA: TGTGCCAGCAGCTTAGCGTCCCTCCAGAGAGCGGCGACCTACAATGAGCAGTTCTTC. Translation gives CASSLASLQRAATYNEQFF.

This clonotype was seen more than once but under ten times. This chain uses TRBV7-9 with TRBJ1-1, with D unresolved. The CDR3 has 16 amino acids. Germline V lookup: CDR1 SEHNR, CDR2 FQNEAQ (reference sequence). V shed 7 bases and J shed 7 bases, with 25 bases lying between them. The CDR3 bases are TGTGCCAGCACCCTCTCCCGCGGACCTTTTGGGAATGAAGCTTTCTTT. It encodes CASTLSRGPFGNEAFF.

This chain uses TRBV20-1 with TRBJ1-6, with D perhaps TRBD1 (5 bases). Germline values: CDR1 DFQATT, CDR2 SNEGSKA (reference sequence). The CDR3 loop spans 16 amino acids. The germline V and J ends were trimmed by 7 bases and 5 bases, with 21 bases remaining between them. In DNA form, the CDR3 reads TGCAGTGTCACCCCCGGGACCCGGGGGAATAATTCACCCCTCCACTTT. This encodes CSVTPGTRGNNSPLHF.